The 11 T cell receptor beta chains reported below all come from one sample, sequenced in a study of blood T cell repertoires in COVID-19. Profiled with immunoSEQ multiplex PCR; TCRdb holds only in-frame clones, not every one. The sample lists 120,000 or so clones, roughly 82% seen once, with roughly an eighth in the top ten. The sequenced material came from peripheral blood. The source of these receptors is a human donor in a cohort sampled during active COVID-19.

This chain uses TRBV9 with TRBJ1-1, with 7 positions matching TRBD1. V gave up 0 bases and J gave up 7 bases; unmatched junction bases: 12. The CDR3 has 16 residues. Germline assignment: CDR1 SGDLS and CDR2 YYNGEE. The CDR3 DNA reads TGTGCCAGCAGCGTAGGACCAGACAGGGTTCGTAATGAAGCTTTCTTT. Translation: CASSVGPDRVRNEAFF.

V is TRBV3-1 (or the pseudogene TRBV3-2) and J is TRBJ2-6; 12 bases align to TRBD2. V dropped 0 bases and J dropped 4; count of bases not matched to a gene: 4. Per the germline V gene, CDR1 is LGHDT and CDR2 is YNNKEL (reference sequence). This CDR3 region has 18 residues. The DNA of the CDR3 is TGTGCCAGCAGCCAAGATCTAGCGGGGGGGCCCGGGGCCAACGTCCTGACTTTC. This codes for CASSQDLAGGPGANVLTF.

The chain links TRBV5-1 to TRBJ1-1; 7 bases align to TRBD1. Unmatched junction bases numbered 5, after V lost 0 bases and J lost 0 bases. The CDR3 runs 16 residues. Germline CDR1 SGHRS, CDR2 YFSETQ. The chain's CDR3 is CASSLALTGVNTEAFF. CDR3 nucleotide sequence: TGCGCCAGCAGCTTGGCCCTCACAGGGGTGAACACTGAAGCTTTCTTT.

The chain couples TRBV6-6 to TRBJ1-2; D remains ambiguous. The CDR3 contains 11 residues. CDR1 is MNHNY, CDR2 SVGAGI, per germline (reference sequence). V was trimmed by 6 bases and J by 8 bases, leaving 10 bases between them. In DNA form, the CDR3 reads TGTGCCAGCAGGCAGGCCTGGGGCTACACCTTC. Translation gives CASRQAWGYTF.

This clone occurred a few times. V gene TRBV7-2 combines with J gene TRBJ2-7; D remains unclear. With 5 bases removed from V and 3 bases from J, the gap between germline ends came to 14 bases. From germline, CDR1 is SGHTA and CDR2 FQGNSA. The CDR3 extends over 14 amino acids. The CDR3 nucleotides read TGTGCCAGCAGCCCCGGGTCACCCAGCTACGAGCAGTACTTC. It codes for CASSPGSPSYEQYF.

This chain joins TRBV5-1 and TRBJ1-4, with D perhaps matching TRBD1 (6 bases). CDR3 size: 14 residues. The V end was cut by 5 bases, the J end by 6 bases, with 14 bases between. The germline V gene encodes CDR1 SGHRS and CDR2 YFSETQ. CDR3 in amino acids: CASSPGQGYEKLFF. CDR3 DNA sequence: TGCGCCAGCAGTCCGGGGCAGGGGTATGAAAAACTGTTTTTT.

The CDR3 coding sequence is TGTGCCAGCAGCTCGACAGGGGAGGCAGCCGGGGAGCTGTTTTTT. It encodes CASSSTGEAAGELFF. J is TRBJ2-2 and V is TRBV7-2; 8 bases align to TRBD1. The CDR3 is 15 residues long. Trimming removed 4 bases from V and 6 bases from J; junction bases left unmatched: 7. CDR1 SGHTA and CDR2 FQGNSA come from the germline V gene.

The chain combines TRBV7-9 with TRBJ1-2, with 7 bases identical to TRBD1. CDR1 is SEHNR and CDR2 is FQNEAQ in the germline V gene (reference sequence). CDR3 length: 15 residues. Trimming removed 6 bases from V and 6 bases from J; junction bases left unmatched: 13. In DNA form, the CDR3 reads TGTGCCAGCAGGGGTAGGGAAGGCCAGGGGGATGGCTACACCTTC. Protein sequence: CASRGREGQGDGYTF.

V gene TRBV11-2 combines with J gene TRBJ1-2; possible D gene TRBD1, 5 bases. CDR1 and CDR2 from the germline V gene are SGHAT and FQNNGV. The V end was cut by 1 base, the J end by 1 base, with 10 bases between. The CDR3 runs 15 residues. The CDR3 is CASSLGRAINYGYTF. DNA of the CDR3: TGTGCCAGCAGCTTAGGCAGGGCAATTAACTATGGCTACACCTTC.

On this clone: A read error may produce the germline difference seen at one junction end. This same CDR3 is encoded by further DNA sequences in the sample. This rearrangement joins TRBV3-1 (or the pseudogene TRBV3-2) to TRBJ2-7; D unclear. This CDR3 has 13 residues. Per the germline V gene, CDR1 is LGHDT and CDR2 is YNNKEL (reference sequence). The CDR3 region is CASSQDLTGEQYF. CDR3 DNA: TGCGCCAGCAGCCAAGATCTTACGGGCGAGCAGTACTTC.

The rearrangement uses TRBV27 and TRBJ1-2; weak D call: TRBD1 (6 bases). Germline V gene data show CDR1 as MNHEY and CDR2 as SMNVEV (reference sequence). The CDR3 spans 18 residues. The V gene lost 1 base and the J gene lost 3 bases, with 21 bases spanning the gap. For the CDR3, the DNA is TGTGCCAGCAGTTTATACGGGGCGGGGGGCCAGTACCACTATGGCTACACCTTC. As protein: CASSLYGAGGQYHYGYTF.